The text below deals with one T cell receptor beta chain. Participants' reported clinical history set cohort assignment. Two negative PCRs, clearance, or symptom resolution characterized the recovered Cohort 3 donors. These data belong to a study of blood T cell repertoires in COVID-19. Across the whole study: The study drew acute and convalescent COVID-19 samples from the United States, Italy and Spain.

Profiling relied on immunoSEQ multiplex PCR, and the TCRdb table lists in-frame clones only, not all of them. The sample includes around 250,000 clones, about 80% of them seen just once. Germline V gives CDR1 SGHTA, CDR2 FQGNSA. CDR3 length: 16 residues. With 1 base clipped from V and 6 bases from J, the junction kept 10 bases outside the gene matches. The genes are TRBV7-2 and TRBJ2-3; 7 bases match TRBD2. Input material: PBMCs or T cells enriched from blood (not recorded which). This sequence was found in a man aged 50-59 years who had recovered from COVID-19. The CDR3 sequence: CASSLGTSPIADTQYF. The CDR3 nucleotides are TGTGCCAGCAGCTTAGGGACTAGTCCGATTGCGGATACGCAGTATTTT.